A single sample is the source of the 2 T cell receptor beta chains below, sequenced in a study of cytomegalovirus exposure and HLA in healthy donors (TCRdb year 2017). Libraries were prepared through the immunoSEQ multiplex PCR assay. The multiplex PCR relied on a mix of 60 forward primers for TCR Vbeta segments and 13 reverse primers for TCR Jbeta segments. TCRdb's version of the immuneACCESS table is confined to in-frame rearrangements and falls short of the full clone set. An unresolved V gene accounts for under half of the shortfall where checked; the remainder is of unknown origin. The sample data list around 67,000 clones, and about 75% of these were observed just once. The ten largest clones add up to roughly 7.4% of the sample. Input material: PBMCs. These receptors were collected from a woman aged 25-40 years in good health and CMV-seropositive.

This clone was counted only a few times. Other nucleotide sequences from this sample produce the same CDR3. The CDR3 DNA reads TGTGCCAGCGCTTCTAGTCCCCCCTACGAGCAGTACTTC. Protein sequence: CASASSPPYEQYF. The chain joins TRBV2 to TRBJ2-7, with D unresolved. The CDR3 spans 13 residues. Germline V gives CDR1 SNHLY, CDR2 FYNNEI. V gave up 8 bases and J gave up 2 bases, with 13 bases separating them. The entire variable domain, with the rest obtained from reference TRBV2 and TRBJ2-7, is as follows: EPEVTQTPSHQVTQMGQEVILRCVPISNHLYFYWYRQILGQKVEFLVSFYNNEISEKSEIFDDQFSVERPDGSNFTLKIRSTKLEDSAMYFCASASSPPYEQYFGPGTRLTVT.

The chain has TRBV9 and TRBJ2-7; 10 nucleotides align to TRBD2. The germline CDR1 and CDR2 sequences are SGDLS and YYNGEE. The V gene end was trimmed by 1 base and the J gene end by 4 bases; junction bases not matched to a gene: 5. The CDR3 spans 15 residues. For the CDR3, the DNA is TGTGCCAGCAGCGTAAGTAGCGGGAGGAAATACGAGCAGTACTTC. It codes for CASSVSSGRKYEQYF.